This is a list of T cell receptor beta chains from one sample in a study of CD8+ T cells in alopecia areata. Using immunoSEQ multiplex PCR, the repertoire was profiled, and TCRdb retains in-frame clones only, with some absent. The table shows 60,000 to 65,000 clones, with about 44% occurring only once. Material for sequencing was NKG2D-low CD8+ T cells sorted from blood. The receptor source for this set is a human donor with alopecia areata. Both conserved end residues are part of each CDR3. D genes are given only for firm matches. The size field is filled for only some rows; it gives once, few, many or a size class.

CDR3aa: CASSSDGTEFEQYF
CDR3nt: TGCGCCAGCAGCTCCGACGGGACTGAGTTTGAGCAGTACTTC
j_gene: TRBJ2-7
abundance: -
v_gene: TRBV5-1
d_gene: -

CDR3aa: CASSPPRTFGANSPLHF
CDR3nt: TGTGCCAGCAGCCCCCCCCGGACGTTTGGGGCTAATTCACCCCTCCACTTT
j_gene: TRBJ1-6
abundance: -
v_gene: TRBV11-2
d_gene: -

CDR3aa: CSVPRDLTYNEQFF
CDR3nt: TGCAGCGTTCCCCGGGACCTCACCTACAATGAGCAGTTCTTC
j_gene: TRBJ2-1
abundance: -
v_gene: TRBV29-1
d_gene: -

CDR3aa: CASSLVLPDSGISGANVLTF
CDR3nt: TGTGCCAGCAGCTTAGTGTTGCCGGACAGCGGGATCTCTGGGGCCAACGTCCTGACTTTC
j_gene: TRBJ2-6
abundance: -
v_gene: TRBV7-8
d_gene: -

CDR3aa: CASSPRTSQGGYEQYF
CDR3nt: TGCGCCAGCAGCCCCAGAACTAGCCAGGGTGGCTACGAGCAGTACTTC
j_gene: TRBJ2-7
abundance: -
v_gene: TRBV4-1
d_gene: -

CDR3aa: CASSLGRRNEQFF
CDR3nt: TGTGCCAGCAGCTTAGGAAGACGGAATGAGCAGTTCTTC
j_gene: TRBJ2-1
abundance: few
v_gene: TRBV7-9
d_gene: -

CDR3aa: CSVEGRGRSYTF
CDR3nt: TGCAGCGTTGAAGGCAGGGGGAGAAGCTACACCTTC
j_gene: TRBJ1-2
abundance: few
v_gene: TRBV29-1
d_gene: TRBD1

CDR3aa: CASSLAGAPGELFF
CDR3nt: TGCGCCAGCAGCTTGGCCGGGGCCCCCGGGGAGCTGTTTTTT
j_gene: TRBJ2-2
abundance: few
v_gene: TRBV5-1
d_gene: -

CDR3aa: CASSFQGNVLIQYF
CDR3nt: TGTGCCAGCAGCTTTCAGGGGAACGTGCTCATTCAGTACTTC
j_gene: TRBJ2-4
abundance: -
v_gene: TRBV5-6
d_gene: -

CDR3aa: CASSLGDEQYF
CDR3nt: TGTGCCAGCAGCCTAGGGGACGAGCAGTACTTC
j_gene: TRBJ2-7
abundance: few
v_gene: TRBV14
d_gene: -

CDR3aa: CASSPSGSFNNEQFF
CDR3nt: TGTGCCAGCAGTCCTAGCGGGAGTTTCAACAATGAGCAGTTCTTC
j_gene: TRBJ2-1
abundance: -
v_gene: TRBV7-6
d_gene: TRBD2

CDR3aa: CASSLPQGVEAFF
CDR3nt: TGCGCCAGCAGCTTACCTCAGGGAGTTGAAGCTTTCTTT
j_gene: TRBJ1-1
abundance: -
v_gene: TRBV5-1
d_gene: -

CDR3aa: CASSPSGTGGDGYTF
CDR3nt: TGTGCCAGCAGCCCCTCCGGGACAGGGGGCGATGGCTACACCTTC
j_gene: TRBJ1-2
abundance: -
v_gene: TRBV7-2
d_gene: TRBD1

CDR3aa: CASSLGTGAYEQYF
CDR3nt: TGCGCCAGCAGCTTGGGTACAGGGGCCTACGAGCAGTACTTC
j_gene: TRBJ2-7
abundance: -
v_gene: TRBV5-1
d_gene: TRBD1

CDR3aa: CSVVGLAGNYEQYF
CDR3nt: TGCAGCGTTGTAGGACTAGCGGGAAACTACGAGCAGTACTTC
j_gene: TRBJ2-7
abundance: few
v_gene: TRBV29-1
d_gene: TRBD2

CDR3aa: CSVRDSSSYEQYF
CDR3nt: TGCAGCGTCAGGGACAGCAGCTCCTACGAGCAGTACTTC
j_gene: TRBJ2-7
abundance: few
v_gene: TRBV29-1
d_gene: TRBD1

CDR3aa: CASSPIAGAFKETQYF
CDR3nt: TGTGCCAGCAGTCCCATAGCGGGGGCTTTTAAGGAGACCCAGTACTTC
j_gene: TRBJ2-5
abundance: -
v_gene: TRBV27
d_gene: TRBD2

CDR3aa: CASSARGTGKATDF
CDR3nt: TGTGCCAGCAGCGCCCGGGGGACAGGCAAAGCAACCGACTTC
j_gene: TRBJ2-7
abundance: -
v_gene: TRBV9
d_gene: TRBD1

CDR3aa: CASSSPGGIGSYEQYF
CDR3nt: TGTGCCAGCAGCTCCCCCGGCGGAATAGGCTCCTACGAGCAGTACTTC
j_gene: TRBJ2-7
abundance: few
v_gene: TRBV7-9
d_gene: -

CDR3aa: CASSPDPPDYNEQFF
CDR3nt: TGTGCCAGCAGCCCCGACCCCCCGGATTACAATGAGCAGTTCTTC
j_gene: TRBJ2-1
abundance: few
v_gene: TRBV7-9
d_gene: -

CDR3aa: CASSWQFF
CDR3nt: TGTGCCAGCAGCTGGCAGTTCTTC
j_gene: TRBJ2-1
abundance: -
v_gene: TRBV14
d_gene: -

CDR3aa: CASSLGQGNQPQHF
CDR3nt: TGCGCCAGCTCACTGGGACAGGGGAATCAGCCCCAGCATTTT
j_gene: TRBJ1-5
abundance: -
v_gene: TRBV4-1
d_gene: TRBD1

CDR3aa: CASSPIGSGRPQYF
CDR3nt: TGTGCCAGCAGCCCCATCGGCAGTGGGAGACCCCAGTACTTC
j_gene: TRBJ2-5
abundance: -
v_gene: TRBV7-3
d_gene: -

CDR3aa: CASSTDRAATGELFF
CDR3nt: TGTGCCAGCAGCACTGACAGGGCGGCCACCGGGGAGCTGTTTTTT
j_gene: TRBJ2-2
abundance: -
v_gene: TRBV7-7
d_gene: TRBD1

CDR3aa: CASSRTGAGRETQYF
CDR3nt: TGCGCCAGCAGCCGAACGGGCGCAGGGAGGGAGACCCAGTACTTC
j_gene: TRBJ2-5
abundance: few
v_gene: TRBV5-1
d_gene: -

CDR3aa: CASSASENTEAFF
CDR3nt: TGTGCTAGCAGCGCATCAGAGAACACTGAAGCTTTCTTT
j_gene: TRBJ1-1
abundance: -
v_gene: TRBV7-7
d_gene: -

CDR3aa: CASSLGRPYEQYF
CDR3nt: TGTGCCAGCAGCCTTGGTCGACCCTACGAGCAGTACTTC
j_gene: TRBJ2-7
abundance: few
v_gene: TRBV13
d_gene: -

CDR3aa: CASSDWNNEQFF
CDR3nt: TGTGCCAGCAGTGATTGGAACAATGAGCAGTTCTTC
j_gene: TRBJ2-1
abundance: few
v_gene: TRBV25-1
d_gene: -

CDR3aa: CATSSSSGGGRPLSYEQYF
CDR3nt: TGTGCCACCAGCAGCTCCTCCGGCGGCGGGAGGCCTCTCTCCTACGAGCAGTACTTC
j_gene: TRBJ2-7
abundance: -
v_gene: TRBV15
d_gene: TRBD2

CDR3aa: CASSPGDGSQETQYF
CDR3nt: TGTGCCAGCAGCCCGGGGGACGGCTCCCAAGAGACCCAGTACTTC
j_gene: TRBJ2-5
abundance: many
v_gene: TRBV7-9
d_gene: -

CDR3aa: CASQGREQFF
CDR3nt: TGTGCCAGCCAGGGCCGTGAGCAGTTCTTC
j_gene: TRBJ2-1
abundance: -
v_gene: TRBV11-2
d_gene: -

CDR3aa: CASSEEGGEKLFF
CDR3nt: TGTGCCAGCAGTGAGGAGGGTGGTGAAAAACTGTTTTTT
j_gene: TRBJ1-4
abundance: few
v_gene: TRBV27
d_gene: -

CDR3aa: CASSLGAGTSPTDTQYF
CDR3nt: TGTGCCAGCAGCTTAGGGGCCGGGACTAGCCCCACAGATACGCAGTATTTT
j_gene: TRBJ2-3
abundance: -
v_gene: TRBV11-1
d_gene: TRBD2

CDR3aa: CASTQRDWRGDQETQYF
CDR3nt: TGCGCCAGCACCCAAAGGGACTGGCGGGGGGACCAAGAGACCCAGTACTTC
j_gene: TRBJ2-5
abundance: -
v_gene: TRBV4-1
d_gene: TRBD2

CDR3aa: CASSLLGAPYEQYF
CDR3nt: TGCGCCAGCAGCTTGCTGGGCGCGCCCTACGAGCAGTACTTC
j_gene: TRBJ2-7
abundance: -
v_gene: TRBV5-1
d_gene: -

CDR3aa: CASSQDPTDNYGYTF
CDR3nt: TGCGCCAGCAGCCAAGATCCGACAGACAACTATGGCTACACCTTC
j_gene: TRBJ1-2
abundance: -
v_gene: TRBV4-3
d_gene: -

CDR3aa: CAAPAGAPYEQFF
CDR3nt: TGTGCCGCCCCAGCGGGAGCGCCGTATGAGCAGTTCTTC
j_gene: TRBJ2-1
abundance: -
v_gene: TRBV30
d_gene: TRBD2

CDR3aa: CASSLNTGELFF
CDR3nt: TGTGCCAGCAGTCTAAACACCGGGGAGCTGTTTTTT
j_gene: TRBJ2-2
abundance: few
v_gene: TRBV28
d_gene: -

CDR3aa: CASSQEANYNEQFF
CDR3nt: TGCGCCAGCAGCCAAGAAGCCAACTACAATGAGCAGTTCTTC
j_gene: TRBJ2-1
abundance: few
v_gene: TRBV4-1
d_gene: -

CDR3aa: CASSFTGVLASTDTQYF
CDR3nt: TGTGCCAGCAGCTTTACCGGGGTGCTAGCTAGCACAGATACGCAGTATTTT
j_gene: TRBJ2-3
abundance: -
v_gene: TRBV7-3
d_gene: -

CDR3aa: CASSAMETQYF
CDR3nt: TGTGCCAGCAGTGCGATGGAGACCCAGTACTTC
j_gene: TRBJ2-5
abundance: few
v_gene: TRBV2
d_gene: -

CDR3aa: CASLGLGGEQFF
CDR3nt: TGCGCCAGCTTAGGACTAGGGGGGGAGCAGTTCTTC
j_gene: TRBJ2-1
abundance: -
v_gene: TRBV4-1
d_gene: -

CDR3aa: CASSQDRGRTGELFF
CDR3nt: TGTGCCAGCAGTCAAGACAGGGGACGCACCGGGGAGCTGTTTTTT
j_gene: TRBJ2-2
abundance: few
v_gene: TRBV6-5
d_gene: TRBD1

CDR3aa: CATSRDHRSQETQYF
CDR3nt: TGTGCCACCAGCAGAGATCATCGAAGCCAAGAGACCCAGTACTTC
j_gene: TRBJ2-5
abundance: -
v_gene: TRBV15
d_gene: -

CDR3aa: CASSFGGNSPLHF
CDR3nt: TGTGCCAGCAGTTTCGGGGGTAATTCACCCCTCCACTTT
j_gene: TRBJ1-6
abundance: once
v_gene: TRBV27
d_gene: -

CDR3aa: CASRGTASYEQYF
CDR3nt: TGTGCCAGCAGGGGGACAGCTTCCTACGAGCAGTACTTC
j_gene: TRBJ2-7
abundance: -
v_gene: TRBV27
d_gene: TRBD1

CDR3aa: CASSFWRQSNTGELFF
CDR3nt: TGCGCCAGCAGCTTCTGGAGACAGTCGAACACCGGGGAGCTGTTTTTT
j_gene: TRBJ2-2
abundance: -
v_gene: TRBV5-1
d_gene: -

CDR3aa: CASTPLDSGRALEQYF
CDR3nt: TGTGCCAGCACCCCACTCGATAGCGGGAGGGCCCTCGAGCAGTACTTC
j_gene: TRBJ2-7
abundance: -
v_gene: TRBV7-9
d_gene: TRBD2

CDR3aa: CASSPRGGASEQYF
CDR3nt: TGTGCCAGCAGCCCCCGAGGGGGTGCATCCGAGCAGTACTTC
j_gene: TRBJ2-7
abundance: -
v_gene: TRBV13
d_gene: -

CDR3aa: CSVEDPEQFF
CDR3nt: TGCAGCGTTGAGGATCCTGAGCAGTTCTTC
j_gene: TRBJ2-1
abundance: few
v_gene: TRBV29-1
d_gene: -

CDR3aa: CASSLEGGLGYGYTF
CDR3nt: TGTGCCAGCAGCTTAGAAGGGGGCCTCGGCTATGGCTACACCTTC
j_gene: TRBJ1-2
abundance: few
v_gene: TRBV7-2
d_gene: TRBD1

CDR3aa: CASSRRTAYEQYF
CDR3nt: TGTGCCAGCAGCCGGAGGACGGCCTACGAGCAGTACTTC
j_gene: TRBJ2-7
abundance: -
v_gene: TRBV5-4
d_gene: -

CDR3aa: CASSVQGGLQETQYF
CDR3nt: TGTGCCAGCAGCGTACAGGGGGGCCTACAAGAGACCCAGTACTTC
j_gene: TRBJ2-5
abundance: -
v_gene: TRBV9
d_gene: -

CDR3aa: CSVGGNGPEQYF
CDR3nt: TGCAGCGTTGGGGGGAACGGCCCCGAGCAGTACTTC
j_gene: TRBJ2-7
abundance: few
v_gene: TRBV29-1
d_gene: -

CDR3aa: CAWDPGQGVYGYTF
CDR3nt: TGTGCCTGGGATCCGGGACAGGGTGTCTATGGCTACACCTTC
j_gene: TRBJ1-2
abundance: few
v_gene: TRBV30
d_gene: TRBD1

CDR3aa: CASSEGNEQFF
CDR3nt: TGTGCCAGCAGTGAGGGGAATGAGCAGTTCTTC
j_gene: TRBJ2-1
abundance: few
v_gene: TRBV2
d_gene: -

CDR3aa: CASSYSDRNEQFF
CDR3nt: TGTGCCAGCAGTTACTCGGACCGCAATGAGCAGTTCTTC
j_gene: TRBJ2-1
abundance: -
v_gene: TRBV6-6
d_gene: -

CDR3aa: CASTSVEDQETQYF
CDR3nt: TGTGCCTCTACCTCAGTGGAAGACCAAGAGACCCAGTACTTC
j_gene: TRBJ2-5
abundance: -
v_gene: TRBV6-5
d_gene: -

CDR3aa: CSAMTGSTEAFF
CDR3nt: TGCAGCGCTATGACAGGGTCCACTGAAGCTTTCTTT
j_gene: TRBJ1-1
abundance: -
v_gene: TRBV29-1
d_gene: TRBD1